A single sample is the source of the 25 T cell receptor beta chains below, sequenced in a study of cytomegalovirus exposure and HLA in healthy donors. PCR used 60 Vbeta primers and 13 Jbeta primers. Generated by immunoSEQ multiplex PCR, the TCRdb table keeps only in-frame clones and is missing some. The data show under 250,000 clones, more than 75% seen once. The sequencing input was PBMCs. Every receptor here comes from a human donor in good health.

This rearrangement joins TRBV6-5 to TRBJ2-1; 8 bases fit TRBD2. Germline V lookup: CDR1 MNHEY, CDR2 SVGAGI. This CDR3 contains 13 residues. V dropped 11 bases and J dropped 5; count of bases not matched to a gene: 8. CDR3 amino acids: CAVTRREDNEQFF. CDR3 coding DNA: TGTGCCGTAACGAGGCGGGAGGACAATGAGCAGTTCTTC.

The V call is TRBV21-1, the J call TRBJ2-5; no check of the table's D call, TRBD2, against the DNA was made. TRBV21-1 is recorded as a pseudogene. The CDR3 totals 17 residues. In DNA form, the CDR3 reads TGTGCCAGCAGCAAAGGCCATTATAGCGGGAGGGGTGAGACCCAGTACTTC. Its protein is CASSKGHYSGRGETQYF.

In its sample, this clone was seen once. The J gene is TRBJ2-7, the V gene TRBV5-1; D might be TRBD1 (6 bases). CDR3 size: 15 residues. Trimming left V 5 bases short and J 3 bases short, with 18 bases between. Germline assignment: CDR1 SGHRS and CDR2 YFSETQ. CDR3 region: CASRQGTRANYEQYF. The CDR3 region has the DNA TGCGCCAGCAGACAAGGGACACGGGCTAACTACGAGCAGTACTTC.

This clone has a single count. V and J are TRBV30 and TRBJ2-2, with 9 bases matching TRBD2. There are 15 residues in the CDR3. From germline, CDR1 is GTSNPN and CDR2 SVGIG (reference sequence). The J segment lost 7 bases and the V segment lost 4 bases, leaving 10 bases of the junction unmatched. The chain's CDR3 is CAWIVAGASGGELFF. The CDR3, as DNA: TGTGCCTGGATAGTAGCGGGAGCTTCTGGCGGGGAGCTGTTTTTT. Full variable domain (missing parts from reference TRBV30 and TRBJ2-2): SQTIHQWPATLVQPVGSPLSLECTVEGTSNPNLYWYRQAAGRGLQLLFYSVGIGQISSEVPQNLSASRPQDRQFILSSKKLLLSDSGFYLCAWIVAGASGGELFFGEGSRLTVL.

This clone was seen a few times. The chain uses TRBV19 and TRBJ2-7; the D gene is possibly TRBD1 (5 bases). The CDR3 is made up of 11 amino acids. Germline V gene lookup returns CDR1 LNHDA and CDR2 SQIVND (reference sequence). V was pared by 5 bases and J by 9 bases, with 11 bases between. CDR3 sequence: CASSGANGQYF. Here the CDR3 DNA reads TGTGCCAGTAGTGGGGCTAACGGGCAGTACTTC.

CDR3 sequence: CASSSAFSRGYTF. The CDR3, as DNA: TGTGCCAGCAGCTCTGCCTTTTCGAGGGGCTACACCTTC. The V call is TRBV5-5, the J call TRBJ1-2; D ambiguous. CDR3 length equals 13 residues. The germline V gene has CDR1 SGHKS and CDR2 YYEKEE (reference sequence). V was clipped by 3 bases and J by 8 bases, with 14 bases between them.

This chain links TRBV7-2 with TRBJ2-7, with TRBD2 identical over 8 bases. Germline CDR1 and CDR2: SGHTA and FQGNSA. The junction had 12 bases not matched to a gene; V was cut back by 4 bases and J by 4 bases. This CDR3 is built from 16 residues. CDR3 sequence reads: CASSYDPSGSIYEQYF. As DNA, the CDR3 is TGTGCCAGCAGCTACGATCCCAGCGGGAGTATATACGAGCAGTACTTC.

The V call is TRBV5-5, the J call TRBJ1-5, with TRBD1 matching over 9 bases. The CDR3 loop spans 16 amino acids. The trim removed 5 bases at V and 7 bases at J, leaving 13 bases unmatched. Germline lookup yields CDR1 SGHKS and CDR2 YYEKEE (reference sequence). The CDR3 protein is CASSSTWDRVGQPQHF. In DNA, the CDR3 is TGTGCCAGCAGTTCGACCTGGGACAGGGTCGGGCAGCCCCAGCATTTT.

This clone has more than one count but fewer than ten. The chain links TRBV6-1 to TRBJ1-1; D gene uncertain. CDR1 and CDR2 (germline): MNHNS, SASEGT. This CDR3 is 15 amino acids long. V was clipped by 4 bases and J by 5 bases, with 17 bases between them. CDR3 loop: CASSVSVGRRTEAFF. Written as DNA, the CDR3 is TGTGCCAGCAGTGTTTCCGTTGGGAGAAGGACTGAAGCTTTCTTT.

This clone was counted a single time. V and J are TRBV4-1 and TRBJ2-2; 8 bases map to TRBD2. The ends lost 4 bases at V and 4 bases at J; junction bases unmatched: 17. The length of the CDR3 is 19 residues. Germline V gene lookup returns CDR1 MGHRA and CDR2 YSYEKL. The DNA of the CDR3 is TGCGCCAGCAGCCGAGTGGGGCCCGGGGGGGAGGTCCCCACCGGGGAGCTGTTTTTT. As protein: CASSRVGPGGEVPTGELFF.

This rearrangement joins TRBV6-1 to TRBJ2-7, with 7 positions matching TRBD1. Germline values: CDR1 MNHNS, CDR2 SASEGT. After removal of 8 bases from V and 3 bases from J, the junction contained 4 bases not matched to a gene. The CDR3 runs 12 residues. The CDR3 loop is CASRDRFYEQYF. Written as DNA, the CDR3 is TGTGCCAGCCGGGACAGATTCTACGAGCAGTACTTC.

This clone came up once. The chain employs TRBV14 and TRBJ2-3, with 10 bases lining up with TRBD2. CDR3 length: 16 residues. CDR1 is SGHDN and CDR2 is FVKESK in the germline V gene. The junction had 7 bases not matched to a gene; V was cut back by 3 bases and J by 4 bases. The CDR3 sequence is CASSQILAGGADTQYF. The CDR3 DNA is TGTGCCAGCAGCCAGATCTTAGCGGGAGGTGCAGATACGCAGTATTTT. Drawing the rest from reference TRBV14 and TRBJ2-3, the complete variable domain is EAGVTQFPSHSVIEKGQTVTLRCDPISGHDNLYWYRRVMGKEIKFLLHFVKESKQDESGMPNNRFLAERTGGTYSTLKVQPAELEDSGVYFCASSQILAGGADTQYFGPGTRLTVL.

The genes are TRBV29-1 and TRBJ2-7; 8 bases agree with TRBD1. CDR3 size: 19 residues. The ends lost 6 bases at V and 0 bases at J; junction bases unmatched: 22. Germline-derived CDR1 and CDR2 are SQVTM and ANQGSEA. The CDR3 DNA reads as TGCAGCGTCATAAAGGACAGGGATCTTTTGGGGATGGGCTCCTACGAGCAGTACTTC. Its protein is CSVIKDRDLLGMGSYEQYF.

In regard to this clone: Other nucleotide sequences in the sample specify the same CDR3. The J gene is TRBJ1-1, the V gene TRBV9; no definite D call. Trimming pared 0 bases from V and 2 bases from J, leaving 8 bases between. Per germline, CDR1 SGDLS and CDR2 YYNGEE. CDR3 length: 14 amino acids. The CDR3 sequence is CASSVGRGNTEAFF. CDR3 sequence (DNA): TGTGCCAGCAGCGTAGGACGGGGAAACACTGAAGCTTTCTTT.

The J gene is TRBJ2-3, the V gene TRBV30; 7 positions agree with TRBD1. V gave up 1 base and J gave up 8 bases; unmatched junction bases: 6. The germline V gene has CDR1 GTSNPN and CDR2 SVGIG (reference sequence). There are 13 residues in the CDR3. The CDR3 loop is CAWSAGQASTQYF. CDR3 coding DNA: TGTGCCTGGAGTGCCGGACAGGCGTCTACGCAGTATTTT.

The chain carries TRBV19 and TRBJ2-5; tentatively, D is TRBD1 (5 bases). From germline, CDR1 is LNHDA and CDR2 SQIVND (reference sequence). The CDR3 is made up of 11 amino acids. The germline V and J ends were trimmed by 9 bases and 4 bases, with 9 bases remaining between them. CDR3 sequence: CARFQGETQYF. DNA of the CDR3: TGTGCCAGATTCCAGGGAGAGACCCAGTACTTC.

The chain employs TRBV19 and TRBJ2-5; 7 bases fit TRBD2. The V gene's germline CDR1 is LNHDA and CDR2 SQIVND (reference sequence). Trimming took 5 bases from V and 1 from J; bases not matched to a gene: 7. This CDR3 region has 15 residues. The CDR3 protein is CASSHLLAAQETQYF. CDR3 DNA sequence: TGTGCCAGTAGTCACCTTCTAGCGGCCCAAGAGACCCAGTACTTC. Drawing the rest from reference TRBV19 and TRBJ2-5, the complete variable domain is DGGITQSPKYLFRKEGQNVTLSCEQNLNHDAMYWYRQDPGQGLRLIYYSQIVNDFQKGDIAEGYSVSREKKESFPLTVTSAQKNPTAFYLCASSHLLAAQETQYFGPGTRLLVL.

This chain connects TRBV7-2 to TRBJ2-3, with a tentative D call TRBD2 (7 bases). This CDR3 has 17 amino acids. Germline CDR1 and CDR2: SGHTA and FQGNSA. With 3 bases removed from V and 5 bases from J, the gap between germline ends came to 21 bases. The CDR3 is CASSLYKQGTKQDTQYF. The DNA of the CDR3 is TGTGCCAGCAGCTTGTACAAGCAGGGGACTAAACAAGATACGCAGTATTTT.

The gene calls are TRBV2 and TRBJ2-1; D is perhaps TRBD2 (6 bases). The germline V and J ends were trimmed by 3 bases and 11 bases, with 14 bases remaining between them. The length of the CDR3 is 13 residues. Germline assignment: CDR1 SNHLY and CDR2 FYNNEI. CDR3 residues: CASSEVGAGKQFF. The CDR3, as DNA: TGTGCCAGCAGTGAGGTAGGGGCGGGAAAGCAGTTCTTC.

The J gene is TRBJ1-1, the V gene TRBV6-6; TRBD1 aligns across 7 bases. Germline V lookup: CDR1 MNHNY, CDR2 SVGAGI (reference sequence). Germline trimming cut 3 bases from V and 8 bases from J; bases unmatched to any gene: 9. The CDR3 spans 14 residues. CDR3 region: CASSYTGVGAEAFF. CDR3 DNA sequence: TGTGCCAGCAGTTATACAGGGGTAGGGGCGGAAGCTTTCTTT.

The V call is TRBV7-9, the J call TRBJ1-1; 7 bases agree with TRBD1. J gave up 0 bases and V 1 base, and 5 bases lay outside the gene matches. Germline-derived CDR1 and CDR2 are SEHNR and FQNEAQ (reference sequence). The CDR3 covers 16 residues. The CDR3 DNA reads as TGTGCCAGCAGCTTAGGGCAGGGGGGTTTGAACACTGAAGCTTTCTTT. Protein sequence: CASSLGQGGLNTEAFF.

The V and J genes are TRBV7-9 and TRBJ1-2, with unresolved D. The ends were cut back, 2 bases at V and 0 bases at J, with 10 bases in the middle. CDR1 is SEHNR, CDR2 FQNEAQ, per germline (reference sequence). The CDR3 contains 15 residues. As DNA, the CDR3 is TGTGCCAGCAGCTTAAGAGGTACAACTAACTATGGCTACACCTTC. Its translation is CASSLRGTTNYGYTF.

A few counts support this clone. The gene calls are TRBV27 and TRBJ1-4; D uncertain. The V gene's germline CDR1 is MNHEY and CDR2 SMNVEV (reference sequence). CDR3 length: 16 amino acids. V lost 3 bases to trimming and J lost 2 bases, with 13 bases between them. The CDR3 DNA is TGTGCCAGCAGTTTCGTTAGTAGCGGGACTAATGAAAAACTGTTTTTT. This codes for CASSFVSSGTNEKLFF.

The chain links TRBV7-3 to TRBJ2-7; tentatively, D is TRBD1 (6 bases). The CDR3 totals 15 residues. Between the trimmed V and J ends, which lost 5 bases and 2 bases, there was a span of 16 bases. Per germline, CDR1 SGHTA and CDR2 FQGTGA. This chain's CDR3 is CASSPRQATPYEQYF. The CDR3 DNA sequence: TGTGCCAGCAGCCCCCGACAGGCTACCCCCTACGAGCAGTACTTC.

This chain uses TRBV7-8 with TRBJ2-7; 7 bases map to TRBD2. The CDR3 loop spans 16 amino acids. Unmatched junction bases numbered 12, after V lost 0 bases and J lost 7 bases. CDR1 and CDR2 (germline): SGHVS, FQNEAQ. The CDR3 coding sequence is TGTGCCAGCAGCTTAGCGTTGGTAGCGGGCCGGGTGGAGCAGTACTTC. It codes for CASSLALVAGRVEQYF.